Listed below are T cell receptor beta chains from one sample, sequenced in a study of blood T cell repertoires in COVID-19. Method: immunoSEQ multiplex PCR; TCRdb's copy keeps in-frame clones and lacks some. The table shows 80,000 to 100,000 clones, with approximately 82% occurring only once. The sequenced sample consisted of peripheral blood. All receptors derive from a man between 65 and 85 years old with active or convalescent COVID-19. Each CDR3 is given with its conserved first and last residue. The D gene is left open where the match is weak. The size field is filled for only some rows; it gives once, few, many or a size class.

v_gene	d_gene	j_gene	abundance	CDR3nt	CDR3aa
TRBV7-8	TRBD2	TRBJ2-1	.	TGTGCCAGCAGCCTACCCGGGGCGGGGGGGCGTTCCGATGAGCAGTTCTTC	CASSLPGAGGRSDEQFF
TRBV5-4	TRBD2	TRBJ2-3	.	TGTGCCAGCAGCCTAACTAGCGGAAGCACAGATACGCAGTATTTT	CASSLTSGSTDTQYF
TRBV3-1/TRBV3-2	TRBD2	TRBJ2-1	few	TGTGCCAGCAGCCAAGGTACTAGCGGGGGGAATGAGCAGTTCTTC	CASSQGTSGGNEQFF
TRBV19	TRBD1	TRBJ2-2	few	TGTGCCAGTAGTATTGGACAGGTGGTTACCGGGGAGCTGTTTTTT	CASSIGQVVTGELFF
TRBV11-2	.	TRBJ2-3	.	TGTGCCAGCAGCTTTCGTATGGGGCCCCGGGGGGATACGCAGTATTTT	CASSFRMGPRGDTQYF
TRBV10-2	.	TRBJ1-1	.	TGCGCCAGCAGAAGCGGACGGGTGAACACTGAAGCTTTCTTT	CASRSGRVNTEAFF
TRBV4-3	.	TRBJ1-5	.	TGCGCCAGCAGCCCCGAGGGGAGGGAACAGCCCCAGCATTTT	CASSPEGREQPQHF
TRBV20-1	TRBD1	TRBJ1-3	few	TGCAGTGCTAGTAGACAGGGGGCGAGCTCTGGAAACACCATATATTTT	CSASRQGASSGNTIYF
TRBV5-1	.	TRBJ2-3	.	TGCGCCAGCAGCGCCCAAACAGCCGGCACAGATACGCAGTATTTT	CASSAQTAGTDTQYF
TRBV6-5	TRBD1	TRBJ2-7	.	TGTGCCAGCACCCAGCCCGGGACAGGGGAATCTTATCAGTACTTC	CASTQPGTGESYQYF
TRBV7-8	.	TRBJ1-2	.	TGTGCCAGCAGCTTAGCGGGAGGGATCTATGGCTACACCTTC	CASSLAGGIYGYTF
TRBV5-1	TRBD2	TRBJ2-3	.	TGCGCCAGCAGCTTGGCACTAGCGGGCTCCACAGATACGCAGTATTTT	CASSLALAGSTDTQYF
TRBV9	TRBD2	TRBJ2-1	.	TGTGCCAGCAGCCCTCGGGGGGGGGTGCATGAGCAGTTCTTC	CASSPRGGVHEQFF
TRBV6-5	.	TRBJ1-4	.	TGTGCCAGCAGCTCCCCAGAGGGCAGGATGGGAAAACTGTTTTTT	CASSSPEGRMGKLFF
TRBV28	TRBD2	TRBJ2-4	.	TGTGCCAGCATGGGCGTCCGGGACTACAAAAACATTCAGTACTTC	CASMGVRDYKNIQYF
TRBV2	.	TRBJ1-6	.	TGTGCCAGCAGTGCAGGGCCGGTTCGACCCCTCCACTTT	CASSAGPVRPLHF
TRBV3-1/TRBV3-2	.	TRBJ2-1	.	TGTGCCAGCAGCCAAGGTAAAACTAGCAACATTTACAATGAGCAGTTCTTC	CASSQGKTSNIYNEQFF
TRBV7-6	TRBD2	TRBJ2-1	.	TGTGCCAGCAGCTCTAGCGGGGGCAACAACAATGAGCAGTTCTTC	CASSSSGGNNNEQFF
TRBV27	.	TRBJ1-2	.	TGTGCCAGCAGTCAGGACAGAAGAGACTATGGCTACACCTTC	CASSQDRRDYGYTF
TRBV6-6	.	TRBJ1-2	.	TGTGCCAGCAGTTACTCGAGTTCATCTTATGGCTACACCTTC	CASSYSSSSYGYTF
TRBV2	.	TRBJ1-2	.	TGTGCCAGCAGTGACCCAGGGTATGGCTACACCTTC	CASSDPGYGYTF
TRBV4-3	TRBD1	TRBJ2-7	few	TGCGCCAGCAGCCCAAGGGACAGCGGATCCTACGAGCAGTACTTC	CASSPRDSGSYEQYF
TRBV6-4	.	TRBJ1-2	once	TGTGCCAGCAGTCCGGACAGAGGCTATGGCTACACCTTC	CASSPDRGYGYTF
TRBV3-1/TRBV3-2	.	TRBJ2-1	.	TGTGCCAGCAGCCAAGATAAAGGGAGGAATGAGCAGTTCTTC	CASSQDKGRNEQFF
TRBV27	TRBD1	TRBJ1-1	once	TGTGCCAGCTTGGGGTTTGGACAGGGAGAAACTGAAGCTTTCTTT	CASLGFGQGETEAFF
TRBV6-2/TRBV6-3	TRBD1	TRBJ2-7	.	TGTGCCAGCAGCACAGGGGGCGAGCAGTACTTC	CASSTGGEQYF
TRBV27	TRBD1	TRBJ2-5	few	TGTGCCAGCAGTTTAGGGGTGGGACAGGGCCAAGAGACCCAGTACTTC	CASSLGVGQGQETQYF
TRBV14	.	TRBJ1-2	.	TGTGCCAGCAGCCAAGATGCGGCATCGGGAGGCTACACCTTC	CASSQDAASGGYTF
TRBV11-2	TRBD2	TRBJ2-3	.	TGTGCCAGCAGCTTCACTAGCGGCACAGATACGCAGTATTTT	CASSFTSGTDTQYF
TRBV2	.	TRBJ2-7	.	TGTGCCAGCTGGCGAGGCCACGAGCAGTACTTC	CASWRGHEQYF
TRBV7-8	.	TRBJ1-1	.	TGTGCCAGCAGCGCGCACAGGCCACAGAACACTGAAGCTTTCTTT	CASSAHRPQNTEAFF
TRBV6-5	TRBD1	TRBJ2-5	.	TGTGCCAGCAGTCTCTGGGACAGGGCGCGAGAGACCCAGTACTTC	CASSLWDRARETQYF
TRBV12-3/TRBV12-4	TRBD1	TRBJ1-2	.	TGTGCCAGCAGTGAGAGGGGGCTTGGCTACACCTTC	CASSERGLGYTF
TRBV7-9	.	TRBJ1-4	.	TGTGCCAGCAGCCGGGAAACTAATGAAAAACTGTTTTTT	CASSRETNEKLFF
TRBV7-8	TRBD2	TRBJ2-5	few	TGTGCCAGCAGCTCTGGACTAGCGACAGAGACCCAGTACTTC	CASSSGLATETQYF
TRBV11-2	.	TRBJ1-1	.	TGTGCCAGCAGCTCGAATAGGCTTGGGGGGAGCACTGAAGCTTTCTTT	CASSSNRLGGSTEAFF
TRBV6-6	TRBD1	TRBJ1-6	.	TGTGCCAGCAGGCACGAGGGGGCAGGGTATAATTCACCCCTCCACTTT	CASRHEGAGYNSPLHF
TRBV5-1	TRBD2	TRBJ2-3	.	TGCGCCAGCAGCCTAGCGGGGGGGCCGGAAGATACGCAGTATTTT	CASSLAGGPEDTQYF
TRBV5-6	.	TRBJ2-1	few	TGTGCCAGCAGCTTCGGGGTGGGGAGCTACAATGAGCAGTTCTTC	CASSFGVGSYNEQFF
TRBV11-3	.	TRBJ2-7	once	TGTGCCAGCAGCTTAGGGACAGATACCTACGAGCAGTACTTC	CASSLGTDTYEQYF
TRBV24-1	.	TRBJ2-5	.	TGTGCCACCAGTGTGGGCAGCCAAGAGACCCAGTACTTC	CATSVGSQETQYF
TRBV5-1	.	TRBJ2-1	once	TGCGCCAGCAGCCCGGACCCTTTTGGGGCATACAATGAGCAGTTCTTC	CASSPDPFGAYNEQFF
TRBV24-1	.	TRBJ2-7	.	TGTGCCACCAGGGTGGGAACAGGGCCGCGGGTCTACGAGCAGTACTTC	CATRVGTGPRVYEQYF
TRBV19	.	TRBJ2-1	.	TGTGCCAGTAGTATAGCCCGCGGTTCTTACAATGAGCAGTTCTTC	CASSIARGSYNEQFF
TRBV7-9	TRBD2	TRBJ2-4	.	TGTGCCAGCAGCTTAGAGCGCGGGGGAGGTGTAGCCAAAAACATTCAGTACTTC	CASSLERGGGVAKNIQYF
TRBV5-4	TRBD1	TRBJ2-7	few	TGTGCCAGCAGCAAGGACAGGGGGCTTGGATTCTACGAGCAGTACTTC	CASSKDRGLGFYEQYF
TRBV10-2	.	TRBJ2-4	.	TGCGCCAGCAGTGAGTCGAGTCTAGCCAAAAACATTCAGTACTTC	CASSESSLAKNIQYF
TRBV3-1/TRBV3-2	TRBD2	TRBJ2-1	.	TGTGCCAGTAGACTAGCGGGGAACAATGAGCAGTTCTTC	CASRLAGNNEQFF
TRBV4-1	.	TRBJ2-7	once	TGCGCCAGCAGTGGGTCGAGGGCCAACGAGCAGTACTTC	CASSGSRANEQYF
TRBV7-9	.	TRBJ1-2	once	TGTGCCAGCAGCTTAGCGTTTAGGGAGGATAACTATGGCTACACCTTC	CASSLAFREDNYGYTF
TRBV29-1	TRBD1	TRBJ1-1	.	TGCAGCGCTCTCCGACAGGGAAGCACTGAAGCTTTCTTT	CSALRQGSTEAFF
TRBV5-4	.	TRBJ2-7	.	TGTGCCAGCAGTCGGGAGTTGGGGTACGAGCAGTACTTC	CASSRELGYEQYF
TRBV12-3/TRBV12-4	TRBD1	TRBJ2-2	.	TGTGCCAGCAGCCGGGACAGGGTTTTGTTTTTT	CASSRDRVLFF
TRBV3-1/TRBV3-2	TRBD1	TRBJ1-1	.	TGTGCCAGCAGCCAGCTCGGACAGGGGAAAGGAGCCACTGAAGCTTTCTTT	CASSQLGQGKGATEAFF
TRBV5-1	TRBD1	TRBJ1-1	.	TGCGCCAGCAGCCGGGACAGAATGAACACTGAAGCTTTCTTT	CASSRDRMNTEAFF
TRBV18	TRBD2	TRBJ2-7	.	TGTGCCAGCTCACCAGGAGCGGGGTCCCCCGAGCAGTACTTC	CASSPGAGSPEQYF